Listed below are T cell receptor beta chains from one sample, sequenced in a study of blood T cell repertoires in COVID-19. Here immunoSEQ multiplex PCR was the method, and the copy in TCRdb shows in-frame clones only, minus some. The sample gives about 360,000 clones, approximately 86% of which show up once; about 7% is in the top ten. The sequencing input was peripheral blood. The receptor set was obtained from a woman aged 55-69 years with COVID-19, enrolled during active disease. The CDR3 runs from the conserved cysteine through the conserved F or W. D genes are given only for firm matches. Part of the rows lack a size; the others show once, few, many or a class for expanded clones.

v_gene: TRBV4-2
j_gene: TRBJ2-3
d_gene: TRBD2
abundance: -
CDR3aa: CASSQDRAGASTDTQYF
CDR3nt: TGTGCCAGCAGCCAAGACCGAGCGGGGGCCAGCACAGATACGCAGTATTTT

v_gene: TRBV4-1
j_gene: TRBJ2-3
d_gene: -
abundance: -
CDR3aa: CASSLMTGASTDTQYF
CDR3nt: TGCGCCAGCAGCCTTATGACAGGCGCCTCCACAGATACGCAGTATTTT

v_gene: TRBV5-6
j_gene: TRBJ2-3
d_gene: -
abundance: -
CDR3aa: CASSQGWGQYF
CDR3nt: TGTGCCAGCAGCCAGGGGTGGGGGCAGTATTTT

v_gene: TRBV13
j_gene: TRBJ2-7
d_gene: -
abundance: -
CDR3aa: CASSSAYEQYF
CDR3nt: TGTGCCAGCAGCTCCGCCTACGAGCAGTACTTC

v_gene: TRBV3-1/TRBV3-2
j_gene: TRBJ2-7
d_gene: TRBD1
abundance: -
CDR3aa: CASSRGTGGYEQYF
CDR3nt: TGTGCCAGCAGCCGCGGGACAGGGGGCTACGAGCAGTACTTC

v_gene: TRBV19
j_gene: TRBJ1-6
d_gene: -
abundance: -
CDR3aa: CASSIMTGTESPLHF
CDR3nt: TGTGCCAGTAGTATCATGACAGGAACGGAGTCACCCCTCCACTTT

v_gene: TRBV14
j_gene: TRBJ2-5
d_gene: -
abundance: -
CDR3aa: CASSQVLPETQYF
CDR3nt: TGTGCCAGCAGCCAAGTCCTTCCGGAGACCCAGTACTTC

v_gene: TRBV7-2
j_gene: TRBJ2-3
d_gene: TRBD2
abundance: few
CDR3aa: CASSPNLLAGVTDTQYF
CDR3nt: TGTGCCAGCAGCCCTAACCTACTAGCGGGGGTCACAGATACGCAGTATTTT

v_gene: TRBV11-2
j_gene: TRBJ1-1
d_gene: TRBD1
abundance: -
CDR3aa: CASSFRTGANTEAFF
CDR3nt: TGTGCCAGCAGCTTCCGGACAGGGGCTAACACTGAAGCTTTCTTT

v_gene: TRBV19
j_gene: TRBJ1-5
d_gene: TRBD1
abundance: -
CDR3aa: CASHGTGASNQPQHF
CDR3nt: TGTGCCAGTCACGGGACAGGGGCTAGCAATCAGCCCCAGCATTTT

v_gene: TRBV7-9
j_gene: TRBJ1-1
d_gene: -
abundance: -
CDR3aa: CASSLGTANTEAFF
CDR3nt: TGTGCCAGCAGCTTAGGGACAGCGAACACTGAAGCTTTCTTT

v_gene: TRBV5-4
j_gene: TRBJ2-1
d_gene: TRBD2
abundance: -
CDR3aa: CASSPASGGSSEQFF
CDR3nt: TGTGCCAGCAGCCCAGCTAGCGGGGGTTCCAGTGAGCAGTTCTTC

v_gene: TRBV9
j_gene: TRBJ2-1
d_gene: TRBD1
abundance: -
CDR3aa: CASSVTGQAYNEQFF
CDR3nt: TGTGCCAGCAGCGTAACGGGACAGGCGTACAATGAGCAGTTCTTC

v_gene: TRBV27
j_gene: TRBJ2-7
d_gene: TRBD2
abundance: -
CDR3aa: CASSGLAGDSYEQYF
CDR3nt: TGTGCCAGCAGTGGACTAGCGGGGGACTCCTACGAGCAGTACTTC

v_gene: TRBV19
j_gene: TRBJ2-1
d_gene: -
abundance: -
CDR3aa: CASSIGQVNEQFF
CDR3nt: TGTGCCAGTAGTATTGGTCAGGTCAATGAGCAGTTCTTC

v_gene: TRBV12-3/TRBV12-4
j_gene: TRBJ1-2
d_gene: TRBD1
abundance: -
CDR3aa: CASRLTGENGYTF
CDR3nt: TGTGCCAGCAGGTTAACAGGGGAGAATGGCTACACCTTC

v_gene: TRBV7-7
j_gene: TRBJ2-1
d_gene: -
abundance: -
CDR3aa: CASSQREYNEQFF
CDR3nt: TGTGCCAGCAGCCAACGGGAGTACAATGAGCAGTTCTTC

v_gene: TRBV9
j_gene: TRBJ1-2
d_gene: -
abundance: once
CDR3aa: CASSVGGPSYGYTF
CDR3nt: TGTGCCAGCAGCGTAGGGGGCCCTAGCTATGGCTACACCTTC

v_gene: TRBV10-3
j_gene: TRBJ2-7
d_gene: TRBD1
abundance: -
CDR3aa: CATTRQGGGEQYF
CDR3nt: TGTGCCACCACTAGACAGGGCGGAGGCGAGCAGTACTTC

v_gene: TRBV9
j_gene: TRBJ1-1
d_gene: -
abundance: few
CDR3aa: CASSHPIDSLNTEAFF
CDR3nt: TGTGCCAGCAGCCATCCTATTGACAGCTTGAACACTGAAGCTTTCTTT

v_gene: TRBV4-3
j_gene: TRBJ1-2
d_gene: -
abundance: -
CDR3aa: CASSQDRDNYYGYTF
CDR3nt: TGCGCCAGCAGCCAAGATCGGGACAACTACTATGGCTACACCTTC

v_gene: TRBV30
j_gene: TRBJ1-1
d_gene: -
abundance: -
CDR3aa: CAWSVPGLLGTEAFF
CDR3nt: TGTGCCTGGAGTGTACCGGGACTTTTAGGGACTGAAGCTTTCTTT

v_gene: TRBV7-2
j_gene: TRBJ1-2
d_gene: TRBD1
abundance: -
CDR3aa: CASSLGLGQYGYTF
CDR3nt: TGTGCCAGCAGCTTAGGGTTGGGACAGTATGGCTACACCTTC

v_gene: TRBV20-1
j_gene: TRBJ1-3
d_gene: -
abundance: -
CDR3aa: CSASPGVSGNTIYF
CDR3nt: TGCAGTGCTAGTCCGGGGGTCTCTGGAAACACCATATATTTT

v_gene: TRBV9
j_gene: TRBJ2-5
d_gene: TRBD1
abundance: -
CDR3aa: CASSPRGTAQETQYF
CDR3nt: TGTGCCAGCAGCCCCAGGGGGACAGCACAAGAGACCCAGTACTTC

v_gene: TRBV4-2
j_gene: TRBJ1-2
d_gene: TRBD1
abundance: -
CDR3aa: CASSQAHPGQGNYGYTF
CDR3nt: TGTGCCAGCAGCCAAGCACACCCGGGACAGGGGAACTATGGCTACACCTTC

v_gene: TRBV11-3
j_gene: TRBJ2-7
d_gene: -
abundance: -
CDR3aa: CASSLEGASYEQYF
CDR3nt: TGTGCCAGCAGCTTAGAAGGGGCCTCCTACGAGCAGTACTTC

v_gene: TRBV6-5
j_gene: TRBJ2-1
d_gene: TRBD1
abundance: -
CDR3aa: CASRRSAGGEQFF
CDR3nt: TGTGCCAGCAGGAGGTCCGCAGGGGGCGAGCAGTTCTTC

v_gene: TRBV7-3
j_gene: TRBJ2-5
d_gene: -
abundance: -
CDR3aa: CASSPGGLYQETQYF
CDR3nt: TGTGCCAGCTCGCCGGGGGGCTTGTACCAAGAGACCCAGTACTTC

v_gene: TRBV2
j_gene: TRBJ2-1
d_gene: TRBD2
abundance: -
CDR3aa: CASSGELAGRQFF
CDR3nt: TGTGCCAGCAGTGGGGAACTAGCGGGTAGGCAGTTCTTC

v_gene: TRBV6-5
j_gene: TRBJ2-5
d_gene: -
abundance: -
CDR3aa: CASSRPGAETQYF
CDR3nt: TGTGCCAGCAGCCGCCCAGGGGCAGAGACCCAGTACTTC

v_gene: TRBV5-1
j_gene: TRBJ1-4
d_gene: -
abundance: -
CDR3aa: CASSDRPNEKLFF
CDR3nt: TGCGCCAGCTCGGACAGACCTAATGAAAAACTGTTTTTT

v_gene: TRBV6-2/TRBV6-3
j_gene: TRBJ2-7
d_gene: -
abundance: -
CDR3aa: CASSYGGGTPVEQYF
CDR3nt: TGTGCCAGCAGTTACGGGGGGGGCACGCCTGTCGAGCAGTACTTC

v_gene: TRBV5-4
j_gene: TRBJ2-7
d_gene: -
abundance: -
CDR3aa: CASSLNGQLHEQYF
CDR3nt: TGTGCCAGCAGCTTGAACGGACAGCTTCACGAGCAGTACTTC

v_gene: TRBV11-2
j_gene: TRBJ2-5
d_gene: -
abundance: once
CDR3aa: CASSLVEGLGQTQYF
CDR3nt: TGTGCCAGCAGCTTAGTCGAGGGTTTAGGTCAGACCCAGTACTTC

v_gene: TRBV18
j_gene: TRBJ2-3
d_gene: -
abundance: -
CDR3aa: CASSPGAGVDTQYF
CDR3nt: TGTGCCAGCTCACCAGGGGCCGGCGTGGATACGCAGTATTTT

v_gene: TRBV6-4
j_gene: TRBJ1-5
d_gene: -
abundance: -
CDR3aa: CASSKISGGQPQHF
CDR3nt: TGTGCCAGCAGTAAGATTTCCGGGGGTCAGCCCCAGCATTTT

v_gene: TRBV10-3
j_gene: TRBJ1-2
d_gene: -
abundance: -
CDR3aa: CAISGGGASNYGYTF
CDR3nt: TGTGCCATCAGCGGGGGTGGGGCTTCAAACTATGGCTACACCTTC

v_gene: TRBV11-2
j_gene: TRBJ2-7
d_gene: TRBD1
abundance: -
CDR3aa: CASSLDGTGRYEQYF
CDR3nt: TGTGCCAGCAGCTTAGACGGGACAGGTAGATACGAGCAGTACTTC

v_gene: TRBV3-1/TRBV3-2
j_gene: TRBJ2-1
d_gene: -
abundance: -
CDR3aa: CASSQDLALPYNEQFF
CDR3nt: TGTGCCAGCAGCCAAGATCTAGCCCTTCCCTACAATGAGCAGTTCTTC

v_gene: TRBV6-2/TRBV6-3
j_gene: TRBJ2-7
d_gene: -
abundance: -
CDR3aa: CASSYLGGYEQYF
CDR3nt: TGTGCCAGCAGTTACTTGGGGGGCTACGAGCAGTACTTC

v_gene: TRBV6-5
j_gene: TRBJ1-1
d_gene: -
abundance: few
CDR3aa: CASSTMGPNTEAFF
CDR3nt: TGTGCCAGCAGCACCATGGGGCCGAACACTGAAGCTTTCTTT

v_gene: TRBV3-1/TRBV3-2
j_gene: TRBJ2-5
d_gene: TRBD2
abundance: -
CDR3aa: CASSQPSGGAITETQYF
CDR3nt: TGTGCCAGCAGCCAACCCAGCGGGGGGGCCATCACAGAGACCCAGTACTTC

v_gene: TRBV4-1
j_gene: TRBJ2-6
d_gene: TRBD2
abundance: few
CDR3aa: CASSQPRVFSGGSGANVLTF
CDR3nt: TGCGCCAGCAGCCAACCCAGGGTCTTCAGCGGGGGATCTGGGGCCAACGTCCTGACTTTC

v_gene: TRBV19
j_gene: TRBJ2-5
d_gene: TRBD2
abundance: -
CDR3aa: CASSIEGTSGGRRDETQYF
CDR3nt: TGTGCCAGTAGTATCGAGGGGACTAGCGGGGGGAGGCGGGACGAGACCCAGTACTTC

v_gene: TRBV2
j_gene: TRBJ1-4
d_gene: -
abundance: -
CDR3aa: CASSIVMIITGEKLFF
CDR3nt: TGTGCCAGCAGTATCGTGATGATTATTACAGGGGAAAAACTGTTTTTT

v_gene: TRBV18
j_gene: TRBJ1-2
d_gene: -
abundance: -
CDR3aa: CASSPNSLPYGYTF
CDR3nt: TGTGCCAGCTCACCAAACAGCCTGCCCTATGGCTACACCTTC

v_gene: TRBV5-1
j_gene: TRBJ2-1
d_gene: TRBD2
abundance: -
CDR3aa: CASSLESGNYNEQFF
CDR3nt: TGCGCCAGCAGCTTGGAAAGCGGGAATTACAATGAGCAGTTCTTC